What follows is one TCR beta chain and its context. Its antigen remains unknown. During colonoscopy, one to two rectal pinch biopsies were collected. The diagnostic colonoscopy in ulcerative colitis patients preceded any immunosuppressive treatment. CDR1 SGHTA and CDR2 FQGNSA come from the germline V gene. Trimming removed 5 bases at V and 10 bases at J, with 21 bases between. The CDR3 loop spans 15 amino acids. The data originate from a study of pediatric ulcerative colitis. Whole-study context: Disease was pancolitis in over 5 and left-sided in two, histology-confirmed. Study results and limitations: Some T cells in rectal biopsies may come from blood, especially with overt colitis. Blood samples from a couple of patients yielded substantially fewer templates and were excluded from blood-rectal overlap analysis.

Repertoires were generated with immunoSEQ multiplex PCR, while TCRdb's copy carries only in-frame clones and drops some. Seen here are over 30,000 clones, about 81% observed once, and the top ten hold approximately 1%. The V call is TRBV7-2, the J call TRBJ2-1, with D perhaps TRBD2 (6 bases). The TCR originated in a boy younger than 18 with mild ulcerative colitis. Sequenced: gut tissue. The CDR3 loop reads CASSPDLTGEREQFF. The CDR3 nucleotides read TGTGCCAGCAGCCCAGACCTGACGGGGGAACGGGAGCAGTTCTTC.